Shown below are 5 T cell receptor beta chains from a single sample sequenced in a study of T cells in Graves' hyperthyroidism and ophthalmopathy. Researchers amplified the TCR beta CDR3 regions from RNA transcripts. The TCR CDR3 was amplified in a first-round RT-PCR using the HTBI primer set. TCRdb reprocessed the multiplex PCR reads via MiXCR and lists one record per CDR3 protein. The table lists around 500,000 distinct CDR3 sequences, 13% to 15% of them singletons. The sequenced sample was blood. These receptors all stem from a woman aged 18-29 years with Graves' hyperthyroidism.

This clonotype was detected ten times or more. This chain links TRBV2 with TRBJ2-3, with 12 nucleotides matching TRBD2. CDR1 and CDR2 (germline): SNHLY, FYNNEI. The ends lost 7 bases at V and 3 bases at J; junction bases unmatched: 8. CDR3 length: 16 amino acids. The chain's CDR3 is CASTIQTSGSTDTQYF. The CDR3 bases are TGTGCCAGCACTATCCAGACTAGCGGGAGTACAGATACGCAGTATTTT.

The rearrangement uses TRBV12-3 or TRBV12-4 and TRBJ2-3, with TRBD1 identical over 11 bases. The CDR3 contains 15 residues. J gave up 7 bases and V 6 bases, and 9 bases lay outside the gene matches. CDR3 sequence: CASSSGQGADNTQYF. CDR3 sequence (DNA): TGTGCCAGCAGCTCTGGACAGGGGGCAGATAATACGCAGTATTTT.

This clonotype was seen many times. The genes are TRBV12-3 or TRBV12-4 and TRBJ1-4, with D unresolved. The length of the CDR3 is 13 residues. Trimming took off 6 bases at V and 4 bases at J, with 9 bases between the two ends. The CDR3 coding sequence is TGTGCCAGCAGATTCCTCGATAATGAAAAACTGTTTTTT. Amino acid sequence: CASRFLDNEKLFF.

This clonotype turned up a few times. The rearrangement uses TRBV9 and TRBJ1-1; D unresolved. V dropped 0 bases and J dropped 1 base, with 7 bases sitting between them. The CDR3 length is 14 residues. Germline CDR1 is SGDLS and CDR2 is YYNGEE. The CDR3 spells CASSVGRWNTEAFF. The CDR3 DNA sequence: TGTGCCAGCAGCGTAGGCCGGTGGAACACTGAAGCTTTCTTT. Together with reference TRBV9 and TRBJ1-1, the CDR3 gives the full variable domain: DSGVTQTPKHLITATGQRVTLRCSPRSGDLSVYWYQQSLDQGLQFLIQYYNGEERAKGNILERFSAQQFPDLHSELNLSSLELGDSALYFCASSVGRWNTEAFFGQGTRLTVV.

This clonotype was observed a handful of times. This chain links TRBV12-3 or TRBV12-4 with TRBJ1-2; TRBD1 is a possible D gene (5 bases). Trimming shortened V by 6 bases and J by 5 bases, and 13 bases separated the two germline ends. CDR3 length equals 13 residues. Here the CDR3 reads CASRSGTAYGYTF. The CDR3 DNA reads TGTGCCAGCAGATCCGGGACGGCTTATGGCTACACCTTC.